The clone carrying this TCR beta chain was seen many times. The CDR3 length is 12 residues. V lost 4 bases to trimming and J lost 6 bases, with 9 bases between them. In germline, CDR1 is SGHVS, CDR2 FNYEAQ. This entry belongs to a study of patients and donors after allogeneic stem cell transplantation. A single record per CDR3 protein comes from TCRdb applying MiXCR to the RT-PCR reads. Among approximately 61,000 distinct CDR3 sequences listed, about an eighth were seen once. Specimen: blood, either unsorted or a sorted T cell fraction (not recorded which). This TCR derives from a human donor who was either an allogeneic HSCT recipient or a stem cell or donor lymphocyte infusion donor (not recorded which). It is not recorded whose cells these are; they may come from a transplant donor. The genes are TRBV7-6 and TRBJ1-1; D is uncertain. CDR3 in DNA: TGTGCCAGCAGCTCTTTGATCTCTGAAGCTTTCTTT. Its translation is CASSSLISEAFF.